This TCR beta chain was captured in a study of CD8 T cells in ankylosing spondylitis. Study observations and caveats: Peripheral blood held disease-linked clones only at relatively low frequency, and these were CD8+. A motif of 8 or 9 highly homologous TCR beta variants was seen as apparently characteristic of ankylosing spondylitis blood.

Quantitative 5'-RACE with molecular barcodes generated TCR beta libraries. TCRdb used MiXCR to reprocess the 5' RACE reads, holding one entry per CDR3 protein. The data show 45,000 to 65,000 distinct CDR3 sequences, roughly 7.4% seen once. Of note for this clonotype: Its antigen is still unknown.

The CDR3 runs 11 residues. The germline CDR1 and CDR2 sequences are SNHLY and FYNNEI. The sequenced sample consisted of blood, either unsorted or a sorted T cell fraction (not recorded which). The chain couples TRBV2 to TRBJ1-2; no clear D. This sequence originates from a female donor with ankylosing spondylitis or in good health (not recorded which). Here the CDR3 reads CAAADNYGYTF. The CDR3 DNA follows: TGTGCGGCGGCAGACAACTATGGCTACACCTTC.